This T cell receptor (beta chain) emerged from a study of OX40 agonist ivuxolimab in advanced cancers. Study results and caveats: Low normalized T-cell clonal expansion also characterized some of the nonresponders.

Drawing of blood for sampling happened at baseline, at cycle 4 day 1, and at cycle 7 day 1. Method: immunoSEQ multiplex PCR; TCRdb's copy keeps in-frame clones and lacks some. The sample comprises about 66,000 clones, roughly 80% of which are singletons, and about 1.6% rests with the top ten. Regarding this clone: Antigen: not known.

This sequence originates from an adult with an advanced solid tumor such as melanoma, head and neck, liver or kidney cancer. The sequencing here drew on CD4+ or CD8+ T cells sorted from blood, taken in a trial of the OX40 agonist ivuxolimab.

This chain's CDR3 is CASSFDSYEQYF. For the CDR3, the DNA is TGTGCCAGCAGCTTCGACAGCTACGAGCAGTACTTC. The chain couples TRBV7-9 to TRBJ2-7; the D gene is possibly TRBD1 (5 bases). V lost 3 bases to trimming and J lost 3 bases, with 6 bases between them. CDR3 length: 12 amino acids. Germline CDR1 SEHNR, CDR2 FQNEAQ (reference sequence).